These 5 T cell receptor beta chains originate from one sample sequenced in a study of blood T cell repertoires in COVID-19. Using immunoSEQ multiplex PCR, the repertoire was profiled, and TCRdb retains in-frame clones only, with some absent. This sample has 250,000 to 350,000 clones, with approximately 88% found just once. The sequenced material came from peripheral blood. All receptors come from a human donor with COVID-19, enrolled during active disease. The donor label of this sample is uncertain.

The DNA of the CDR3 is TGTGCCAGCTCACGATCAGGGGGCGAGGTTGAAAAACTGTTTTTT. It specifies CASSRSGGEVEKLFF. The chain employs TRBV18 and TRBJ1-4, with TRBD1 identical over 8 bases. This CDR3 is 15 amino acids long. After removal of 4 bases from V and 7 bases from J, the junction contained 8 bases not matched to a gene. Germline values: CDR1 KGHSH, CDR2 LQKENI.

On this clone: Distinct nucleotide sequences in the sample also encode this CDR3. This chain uses TRBV28 with TRBJ2-3; no definite D call. In germline, CDR1 is MDHEN, CDR2 SYDVKM. The CDR3 length is 13 residues. V lost 5 bases and J 0 bases, leaving 6 bases between the germline ends. The CDR3 spells CASSPPSTDTQYF. The CDR3, as DNA: TGTGCCAGCAGTCCTCCTAGCACAGATACGCAGTATTTT.

The chain carries TRBV28 and TRBJ2-7; 8 bases are a match to TRBD1. The CDR3 loop spans 14 amino acids. V lost 6 bases to trimming and J lost 3 bases; unmatched junction nucleotides: 7. Germline CDR1 and CDR2: MDHEN and SYDVKM. CDR3 sequence: CASRYRDRYYEQYF. CDR3 coding DNA: TGTGCCAGCAGGTACCGGGACAGGTACTACGAGCAGTACTTC. Full variable domain (rest looked up from reference TRBV28 and TRBJ2-7): DVKVTQSSRYLVKRTGEKVFLECVQDMDHENMFWYRQDPGLGLRLIYFSYDVKMKEKGDIPEGYSVSREKKERFSLILESASTNQTSMYLCASRYRDRYYEQYFGPGTRLTVT.

A word on this clone: One end of the junction is discordant with germline, which a read error may explain. This sequence joins TRBV2 and TRBJ2-1; D perhaps matches TRBD2 (5 bases). Germline CDR1 and CDR2: SNHLY and FYNNEI. The CDR3 extends over 13 amino acids. The CDR3 loop reads CAGSERLGGIEFF. The CDR3 DNA sequence: TGTGCCGGCAGTGAGAGGCTAGGAGGAATCGAGTTCTTC. The variable domain in full, with the rest retrieved from reference TRBV2 and TRBJ2-1, is EPEVTQTPSHQVTQMGQEVILRCVPISNHLYFYWYRQILGQKVEFLVSFYNNEISEKSEIFDDQFSVERPDGSNFTLKIRSTKLEDSAMYFCAGSERLGGIEFFGPGTRLTVL.

In regard to this clone: Other DNA sequences in this specimen translate into the identical CDR3. The chain employs TRBV5-1 and TRBJ2-5, with TRBD2 identical over 10 bases. Trimming at V came to 0 bases and at J to 2 bases, leaving 4 bases not matched to a gene. The germline V gene has CDR1 SGHRS and CDR2 YFSETQ. This CDR3 contains 16 residues. The DNA for the CDR3 is TGCGCCAGCAGCTTGGCCCCTAGCGGGAGTCAAGAGACCCAGTACTTC. Residues: CASSLAPSGSQETQYF.